This TCR beta chain was found in a study of vaccination effects on CD4 cells after COVID-19. Study-level background: Participants were given two doses of BNT162b2 or mRNA-1273 vaccine. The study obtained samples from two convalescent patients 16 days and one week before vaccination.

TCRdb's table, derived via immunoSEQ multiplex PCR, lists solely in-frame clones and lacks some. The sample holds roughly 24,000 clones; approximately 76% are singletons and the top ten take approximately 17%. Expansion of antigen-specific CD4+ T cells with viral peptide pools was carried out by the ViraFEST assay before sequencing. After roughly 11 days in culture, the CD4+ T cells were isolated. The infection with SARS-CoV-2 (confirmed by PCR) occurred in this person between March and December 2020. Each culture well received a few million PBMC. These cells were then cultured in IMDM with 10 IU/ml IL-2 and roughly 10 ug/ml peptides. Germline CDR1 is SNHLY and CDR2 is FYNNEI. V lost 6 bases to trimming and J lost 0 bases, with 15 bases between them. The CDR3 length is 16 residues. Study findings and constraints: Clones of infection and vaccine origin contracted markedly late after vaccination.

To note about this clone: Its antigen remains unknown.

The chain carries TRBV2 and TRBJ2-1, with D possibly being TRBD1 or TRBD2 (5 bases each). The receptor comes from a human donor who had a prior SARS-CoV-2 infection. The specimen was CD4+ T cells from PBMCs cultured with SARS-CoV-2 spike peptides, collected before COVID-19 vaccination. CDR3 nucleotides: TGTGCCAGCAGCCGGGACCCCTCCTTCTCCTACAATGAGCAGTTCTTC. Its protein is CASSRDPSFSYNEQFF.